The clone carrying this T cell receptor (beta chain) ranks as medium-sized. Its target is not known. This entry is derived from a study of vaccination effects on CD4 cells after COVID-19. TCRdb's table, derived via immunoSEQ multiplex PCR, lists solely in-frame clones and lacks some. The data hold tens of thousands of clones, with roughly 74% observed a single time. Antigen-specific CD4+ T cells were first expanded with viral peptide pools by the ViraFEST assay and only then sequenced. The authors isolated CD4+ T cells after nine to eleven days of culture. Recipients of the vaccine had no prior SARS-CoV-2 infection and negative nucleocapsid antibodies. The V and J ends lost 1 base and 4 bases respectively, with 14 bases between them. The CDR3 runs to 15 residues. Germline values: CDR1 SGHTA, CDR2 FQGNSA.

The receptor comes from a human donor who received a COVID-19 vaccine. The V and J genes are TRBV7-2 and TRBJ2-7, with no clear D. Here the sequenced sample was CD4+ T cells from PBMCs cultured with HCoV-NL63 spike peptides, taken before COVID-19 vaccination. This chain's CDR3 is CASSLEYGQVYEQYV. CDR3 sequence (DNA): TGTGCCAGCAGCTTAGAGTATGGGCAGGTATACGAGCAGTACGTC.